Below, one T cell receptor beta chain is given with its context. Profiled with immunoSEQ multiplex PCR; TCRdb holds only in-frame clones, not every one. The sample contains 150,000 to 200,000 clones, around nine tenths of which appear only once. The sample is drawn from a study of control samples from healthy donors and cancer patients. The V gene's germline CDR1 is SGHRS and CDR2 YFSETQ. V lost 4 bases to trimming and J lost 3 bases; unmatched junction nucleotides: 9. CDR3 length equals 15 residues. This clonotype originated in a man aged 25 to 45 in good health. Material: blood. The chain joins TRBV5-1 to TRBJ1-1; TRBD1 matches 7 bases. This chain's CDR3 is CASSLTQGGYTEAFF. Written as DNA, the CDR3 is TGCGCCAGCAGCCTCACCCAGGGGGGGTACACTGAAGCTTTCTTT. The full variable domain, with the rest looked up from reference TRBV5-1 and TRBJ1-1, is KAGVTQTPRYLIKTRGQQVTLSCSPISGHRSVSWYQQTPGQGLQFLFEYFSETQRNKGNFPGRFSGRQFSNSRSEMNVSTLELGDSALYLCASSLTQGGYTEAFFGQGTRLTVV.